The clone carrying this T cell receptor beta chain occurred many times. Trimming removed 8 bases at V and 3 bases at J, with 4 bases between. CDR1 is SNHLY and CDR2 is FYNNEI in the germline V gene. This CDR3 is built from 10 residues. These data originate in a study of T cells in Graves' hyperthyroidism and ophthalmopathy. Authors of the study amplified TCR beta CDR3 regions from RNA transcripts. The HTBI set primed first-round TCR CDR3 RT-PCR. In TCRdb, the multiplex PCR reads were re-called with MiXCR into one record per CDR3 protein. The data hold over 120,000 distinct CDR3 sequences, with less than 25% observed a single time.

Sequencing used blood. This sequence originates from a woman aged 45-65 years with Graves' hyperthyroidism that later progressed to Graves' ophthalmopathy. The V call is TRBV2, the J call TRBJ1-1; D call uncertain. CDR3 amino acids: CASYYTEAFF. The DNA of the CDR3 is TGTGCCAGCTATTACACTGAAGCTTTCTTT.